The next 21 T cell receptor beta chains were all read from a single sample in a study of blood T cell repertoires in COVID-19. Clones were sequenced by immunoSEQ multiplex PCR, and TCRdb holds only the in-frame ones, with some missing. There are over 200,000 clones in the sample; 90% to 95% occur only once, and around 0.84% lies in the top ten. Sequencing was done on a sample of peripheral blood. These receptors were collected from a man between 60 and 75 years old with COVID-19, enrolled during active disease.

V is TRBV5-4 and J is TRBJ2-3; 13 nucleotides align to TRBD2. The CDR3 loop spans 18 amino acids. Germline-derived CDR1 and CDR2 are SGHNT and YYREEE (reference sequence). V lost 4 bases to trimming and J lost 0 bases; unmatched junction nucleotides: 8. CDR3: CASSQTSGRAASTDTQYF. The CDR3 DNA reads as TGTGCCAGCAGCCAAACTAGCGGGAGGGCTGCGAGCACAGATACGCAGTATTTT. Supplemented by reference TRBV5-4 and TRBJ2-3, the full variable domain reads ETGVTQSPTHLIKTRGQQVTLRCSSQSGHNTVSWYQQALGQGPQFIFQYYREEENGRGNFPPRFSGLQFPNYSSELNVNALELDDSALYLCASSQTSGRAASTDTQYFGPGTRLTVL.

This clone was observed a few times. The chain carries TRBV5-5 and TRBJ1-2, with a weak D call TRBD1 (5 bases). V lost 0 bases and J 8 bases, leaving 8 bases between the germline ends. CDR3 length equals 12 residues. Germline V CDR1 and CDR2: SGHKS, YYEKEE (reference sequence). Here the CDR3 reads CASSLDQGGYTF. CDR3 in DNA: TGTGCCAGCAGCTTGGATCAGGGAGGCTACACCTTC.

This chain uses TRBV5-1 with TRBJ1-4, with D tentatively TRBD1 (6 bases). CDR3 size: 15 residues. V shed 4 bases and J shed 4 bases, with 14 bases lying between them. CDR1 and CDR2 (germline): SGHRS, YFSETQ. The CDR3 region is CASSPETGYNEKLFF. CDR3 bases: TGCGCCAGCAGCCCCGAAACAGGGTATAATGAAAAACTGTTTTTT. Based on the CDR3 plus reference TRBV5-1 and TRBJ1-4, the full variable domain is KAGVTQTPRYLIKTRGQQVTLSCSPISGHRSVSWYQQTPGQGLQFLFEYFSETQRNKGNFPGRFSGRQFSNSRSEMNVSTLELGDSALYLCASSPETGYNEKLFFGSGTQLSVL.

The chain uses TRBV6-4 and TRBJ1-5; TRBD1 is a possible D gene (5 bases). Germline V gene data show CDR1 as MRHNA and CDR2 as SNTAGT. The CDR3 has 13 amino acids. The V end lost 4 bases, the J end lost 6 bases, and 10 bases lay between the germline ends. The CDR3 nucleotides read TGTGCCAGCAGTGGGCAGGGTGGTCAGCCCCAGCATTTT. Protein: CASSGQGGQPQHF.

CDR3 region: CASRIGQVNTGELFF. The CDR3 DNA follows: TGTGCCAGCAGAATAGGACAGGTCAACACCGGGGAGCTGTTTTTT. The chain is built from TRBV6-5 and TRBJ2-2; TRBD1 matches at 7 bases. V was clipped by 6 bases and J by 2 bases; unmatched bases: 6. The CDR3 runs to 15 residues. CDR1 and CDR2 (germline): MNHEY, SVGAGI.

The chain is built from TRBV28 and TRBJ1-4; 9 nucleotides agree with TRBD1. J lost 7 bases, V lost 2 bases, and 8 bases had no gene match. The CDR3 is 16 amino acids. Germline lookup yields CDR1 MDHEN and CDR2 SYDVKM. CDR3 sequence reads: CASSLPPGQGTEKLFF. The CDR3 coding sequence is TGTGCCAGCAGTTTACCCCCGGGACAGGGTACTGAAAAACTGTTTTTT.

The genes are TRBV24-1 and TRBJ2-3; 11 bases line up with TRBD2. CDR3 length equals 20 residues. The J segment lost 2 bases and the V segment lost 1 base, leaving 13 bases of the junction unmatched. The germline V gene encodes CDR1 KGHDR and CDR2 SFDVKD. DNA of the CDR3: TGTGCCACCAGTGATTTCGGTCAGGGAAGGACTAGCGGGTCCACAGATACGCAGTATTTT. It specifies CATSDFGQGRTSGSTDTQYF.

The V and J genes are TRBV6-5 and TRBJ2-2; D not resolved. Trimming took off 7 bases at V and 4 bases at J, with 7 bases between the two ends. Germline V gene lookup returns CDR1 MNHEY and CDR2 SVGAGI. CDR3 length equals 12 residues. CDR3 DNA sequence: TGTGCCAGCACGTCCGGCACCGGGGAGCTGTTTTTT. Its translation: CASTSGTGELFF.

The chain uses TRBV6-6 and TRBJ2-1, with TRBD2 as a possible D gene (5 bases). Looked up from germline, CDR1 is MNHNY and CDR2 is SVGAGI (reference sequence). There are 15 residues in the CDR3. V was cut by 5 bases and J by 8 bases, with 19 bases left in between. CDR3 nucleotides: TGTGCCAGCAGTGACGTCGGGATCGGGGTATATGAGCAGTTCTTC. Translated, it gives CASSDVGIGVYEQFF.

This rearrangement joins TRBV12-3 or TRBV12-4 to TRBJ2-2; D is uncertain. This CDR3 has 12 residues. Trimming pared 7 bases from V and 9 bases from J, leaving 12 bases between. For the CDR3, the DNA is TGTGCCAGCACCCTTCCCCTACGGGAGCTGTTTTTT. This translates into CASTLPLRELFF.

The chain joins TRBV9 to TRBJ1-5; unclear D gene. Germline V gene lookup returns CDR1 SGDLS and CDR2 YYNGEE. Deletions cut 4 bases from V and 5 bases from J, with 7 bases between. This CDR3 region has 12 residues. CDR3 DNA: TGTGCCAGCAGCCCCCGAGATCAGCCCCAGCATTTT. Translation: CASSPRDQPQHF.

This clone was seen once. The gene calls are TRBV5-4 and TRBJ2-7, with a possible D match to TRBD2 (6 bases). Germline lookup yields CDR1 SGHNT and CDR2 YYREEE (reference sequence). This CDR3 is built from 15 residues. V lost 3 bases and J lost 1, with 14 bases in between. The DNA of the CDR3 is TGTGCCAGCAGCTCTGGGCTTGGGGGGTCCTACGAGCAGTACTTC. This sequence encodes CASSSGLGGSYEQYF.

The CDR3 spells CASWGGLEKLFF. CDR3 in DNA: TGTGCCTCATGGGGGGGGCTTGAAAAACTGTTTTTT. The V gene is TRBV28, the J gene TRBJ1-4; D is possibly TRBD1 (6 bases). There are 12 residues in the CDR3. CDR1 is MDHEN and CDR2 is SYDVKM in the germline V gene. V was trimmed by 11 bases and J by 7 bases, leaving 14 bases between them. The whole variable domain, remainder taken from reference TRBV28 and TRBJ1-4, is DVKVTQSSRYLVKRTGEKVFLECVQDMDHENMFWYRQDPGLGLRLIYFSYDVKMKEKGDIPEGYSVSREKKERFSLILESASTNQTSMYLCASWGGLEKLFFGSGTQLSVL.

This clone was recorded once. The chain joins TRBV7-9 to TRBJ2-2; perhaps TRBD1 as D (6 bases). The CDR3 totals 14 residues. Germline values: CDR1 SEHNR, CDR2 FQNEAQ (reference sequence). Trimming cost V 4 bases and J 6 bases, with 12 bases left between them. CDR3 in amino acids: CASSYYRDSGELFF. The CDR3 region has the DNA TGTGCCAGCAGCTATTACAGGGATTCCGGGGAGCTGTTTTTT.

The chain employs TRBV28 and TRBJ1-5, with a weak D call TRBD1 (5 bases). The germline CDR1 and CDR2 sequences are MDHEN and SYDVKM. Trimming took off 1 base at V and 4 bases at J, with 8 bases between the two ends. The CDR3 sequence is 14 residues long. CDR3 amino acids: CASSLLQVNQPQHF. The CDR3 DNA reads as TGTGCCAGCAGTTTATTACAGGTTAATCAGCCCCAGCATTTT.

In regard to this clone: Other DNA sequences from this sample encode an identical CDR3 as well. The chain is built from TRBV5-1 and TRBJ2-1, with D possibly TRBD2 on 6 matching bases. V lost 1 base to trimming and J lost 0 bases, with 8 bases between them. Germline loops: CDR1 SGHRS, CDR2 YFSETQ. This CDR3 contains 15 residues. The CDR3 DNA is TGCGCCAGCAGCTTGCGGGGGAGCTCCTACAATGAGCAGTTCTTC. Protein product: CASSLRGSSYNEQFF. Full variable domain (remainder filled in from reference TRBV5-1 and TRBJ2-1): KAGVTQTPRYLIKTRGQQVTLSCSPISGHRSVSWYQQTPGQGLQFLFEYFSETQRNKGNFPGRFSGRQFSNSRSEMNVSTLELGDSALYLCASSLRGSSYNEQFFGPGTRLTVL.

The V gene is TRBV23-1, the J gene TRBJ1-6; no clear D. TRBV23-1 is noted as an ORF with a role that remains uncertain. The V gene lost 0 bases and the J gene lost 4 bases, with 22 bases spanning the gap. The CDR3 contains 20 residues. Written as DNA, the CDR3 is TGCGCCAGCAGTCAATCAGGGAGAGGGAAGAACGGCTCGTATAATTCACCCCTCCACTTT. It specifies CASSQSGRGKNGSYNSPLHF.

The V and J genes are TRBV20-1 and TRBJ2-7; D might be TRBD2 (6 bases). There are 11 residues in the CDR3. Germline V lookup: CDR1 DFQATT, CDR2 SNEGSKA (reference sequence). Trimming removed 5 bases at V and 4 bases at J, with 9 bases between. The chain's CDR3 is CSASLAYEQYF. DNA of the CDR3: TGCAGTGCTTCCCTAGCGTACGAGCAGTACTTC.

This clone was detected only once. The chain has TRBV15 and TRBJ1-1; D ambiguous. From germline, CDR1 is LNHNV and CDR2 YYDKDF (reference sequence). CDR3 size: 13 residues. Trimming removed 0 bases from V and 10 bases from J, with 12 bases in between. The CDR3 nucleotides read TGTGCCACCAGCAGAGATCCCAATCCAGTAGCTTTCTTT. Translated: CATSRDPNPVAFF. The full variable domain, completed using reference TRBV15 and TRBJ1-1, is DAMVIQNPRYQVTQFGKPVTLSCSQTLNHNVMYWYQQKSSQAPKLLFHYYDKDFNNEADTPDNFQSRRPNTSFCFLDIRSPGLGDTAMYLCATSRDPNPVAFFGQGTRLTVV.

The chain joins TRBV5-8 to TRBJ2-1; 11 nucleotides agree with TRBD2. The germline V gene has CDR1 SGHTS and CDR2 YDEGEE. The CDR3 extends over 19 amino acids. Trimming took 4 bases from V and 0 from J; bases not matched to a gene: 12. The CDR3 DNA reads as TGTGCCAGCAGCATCCCCGGGACTAGCGGATATTCCTCCTACAATGAGCAGTTCTTC. Its protein product is CASSIPGTSGYSSYNEQFF.

This CDR3 is CASSTGTKELAEQFF. In DNA form, the CDR3 reads TGCGCCAGCAGTACTGGTACGAAGGAGCTTGCTGAGCAGTTCTTC. The V gene is TRBV4-1, the J gene TRBJ2-1; unclear D gene. Germline V gene lookup returns CDR1 MGHRA and CDR2 YSYEKL. The length of the CDR3 is 15 residues. V gave up 6 bases and J gave up 9 bases, with 21 bases separating them.